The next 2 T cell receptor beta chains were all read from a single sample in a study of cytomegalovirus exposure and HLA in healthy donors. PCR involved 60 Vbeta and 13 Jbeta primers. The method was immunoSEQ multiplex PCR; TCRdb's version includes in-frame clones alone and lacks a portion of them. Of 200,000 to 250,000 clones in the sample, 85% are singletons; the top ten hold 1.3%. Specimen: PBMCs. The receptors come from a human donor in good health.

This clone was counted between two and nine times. CDR3 sequence: CASSLTSGTYNEQFF. CDR3 bases: TGTGCCAGCAGCCTGACTAGCGGGACCTACAATGAGCAGTTCTTC. V and J are TRBV6-5 and TRBJ2-1; 11 nucleotides agree with TRBD2. There are 15 residues in the CDR3. Per germline, CDR1 MNHEY and CDR2 SVGAGI. With V trimmed by 6 bases and J by 2 bases, 3 bases remained unmatched.

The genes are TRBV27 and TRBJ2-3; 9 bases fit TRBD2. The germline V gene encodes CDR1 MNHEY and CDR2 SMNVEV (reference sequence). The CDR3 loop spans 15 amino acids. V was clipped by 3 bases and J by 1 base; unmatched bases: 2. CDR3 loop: CASSFGGGGTDTQYF. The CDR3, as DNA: TGTGCCAGCAGTTTTGGCGGGGGGGGCACAGATACGCAGTATTTT.